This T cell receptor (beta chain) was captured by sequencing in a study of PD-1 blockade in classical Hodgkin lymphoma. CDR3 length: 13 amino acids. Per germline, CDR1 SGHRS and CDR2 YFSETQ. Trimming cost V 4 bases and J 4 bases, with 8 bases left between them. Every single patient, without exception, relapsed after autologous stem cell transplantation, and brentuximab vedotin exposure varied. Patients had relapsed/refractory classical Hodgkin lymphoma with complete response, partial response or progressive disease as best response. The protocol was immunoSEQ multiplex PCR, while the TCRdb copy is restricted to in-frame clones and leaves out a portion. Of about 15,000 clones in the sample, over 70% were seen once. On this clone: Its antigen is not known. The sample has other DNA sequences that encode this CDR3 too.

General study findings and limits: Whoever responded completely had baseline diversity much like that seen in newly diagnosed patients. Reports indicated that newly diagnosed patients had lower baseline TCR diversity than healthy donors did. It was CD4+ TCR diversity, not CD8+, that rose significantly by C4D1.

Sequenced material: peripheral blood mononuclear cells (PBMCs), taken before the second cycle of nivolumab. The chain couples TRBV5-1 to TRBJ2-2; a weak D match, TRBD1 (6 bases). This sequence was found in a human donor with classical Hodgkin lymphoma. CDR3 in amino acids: CASSTGSTGELFF. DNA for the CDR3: TGCGCCAGCAGCACAGGGTCCACCGGGGAGCTGTTTTTT.